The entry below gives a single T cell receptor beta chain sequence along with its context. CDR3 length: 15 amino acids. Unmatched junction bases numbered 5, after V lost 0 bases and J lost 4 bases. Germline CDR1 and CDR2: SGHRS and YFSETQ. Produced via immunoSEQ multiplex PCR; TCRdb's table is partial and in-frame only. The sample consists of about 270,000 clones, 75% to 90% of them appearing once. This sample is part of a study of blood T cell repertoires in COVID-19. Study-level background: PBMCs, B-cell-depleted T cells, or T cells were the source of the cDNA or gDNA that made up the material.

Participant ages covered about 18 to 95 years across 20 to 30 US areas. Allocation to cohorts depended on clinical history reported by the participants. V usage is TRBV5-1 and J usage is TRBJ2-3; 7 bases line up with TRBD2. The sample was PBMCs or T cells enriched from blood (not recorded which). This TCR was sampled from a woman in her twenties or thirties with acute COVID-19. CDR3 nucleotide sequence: TGCGCCAGCAGCTTGGTGGGGGAGGGCCCAGATACGCAGTATTTT. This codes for CASSLVGEGPDTQYF.